The clone carrying this TCR beta chain was seen ten or more times. Its antigen is undetermined. One end of the junction is discordant with germline, which a read error may explain. Germline CDR1 is SGHTA and CDR2 is FQGNSA. The CDR3 sequence is 15 residues long. This entry comes from a study of T cell repertoires in cytomegalovirus infection. In TCRdb, the reads were re-called with MiXCR into one record per CDR3 protein. In the table there are some 320,000 distinct CDR3 sequences, more than 8% of which are singletons. Study-wide results and caveats: There were HLA-C-restricted CMV-specific TCR beta clonotypes dominating the ex vivo response.

The sample taken for sequencing was PBMCs. This receptor was obtained from a human donor in good health (CMV status not recorded). Some clones in this sample may be carry-over from other donors' samples. V and J are TRBV7-2 and TRBJ2-3; 7 bases are shared with TRBD2. The CDR3 here is CASSLDSSGTNTQYF. The CDR3 DNA follows: TGTGCCAGCAGCTTAGATTCTAGCGGCACAAATACGCAGTATTTT.